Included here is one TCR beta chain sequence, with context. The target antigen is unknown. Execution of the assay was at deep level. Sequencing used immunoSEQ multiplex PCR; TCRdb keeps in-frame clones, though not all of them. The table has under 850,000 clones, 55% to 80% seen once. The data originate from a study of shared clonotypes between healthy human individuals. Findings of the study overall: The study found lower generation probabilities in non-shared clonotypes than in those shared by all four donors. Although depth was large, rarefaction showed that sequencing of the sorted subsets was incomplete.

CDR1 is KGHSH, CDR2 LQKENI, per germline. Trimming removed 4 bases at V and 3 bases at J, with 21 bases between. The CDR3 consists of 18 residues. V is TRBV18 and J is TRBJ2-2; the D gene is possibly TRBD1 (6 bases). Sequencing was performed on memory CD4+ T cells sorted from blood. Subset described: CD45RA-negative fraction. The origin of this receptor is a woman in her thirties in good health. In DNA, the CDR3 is TGTGCCAGCTCACATGTTCAGGTACAGGGAGAAGACACCGGGGAGCTGTTTTTT. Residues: CASSHVQVQGEDTGELFF.